A single sample is the source of the 2 T cell receptor beta chains below, sequenced in a study of T cells in localized non-small cell lung cancer. Clones were sequenced by immunoSEQ multiplex PCR, and TCRdb holds only the in-frame ones, with some missing. Of 25,000 to 35,000 clones in the sample, 65% to 85% were seen once. Material: peripheral blood mononuclear cells, obtained before any cancer treatment. Source of these receptors: a man between 40 and 70 years old with stage III lung adenocarcinoma.

The gene calls are TRBV6-5 and TRBJ1-2; D uncertain. Germline CDR1 and CDR2: MNHEY and SVGAGI. The CDR3 totals 15 residues. V gave up 0 bases and J gave up 2 bases, with 10 bases separating them. CDR3 amino acids: CASSYSSVGNYGYTF. The CDR3 DNA reads TGTGCCAGCAGTTACTCGTCTGTAGGGAACTATGGCTACACCTTC.

V gene TRBV6-1 combines with J gene TRBJ1-1; D gene unclear. Germline loops: CDR1 MNHNS, CDR2 SASEGT. CDR3 length: 14 residues. With 4 bases removed from V and 1 base from J, the gap between germline ends came to 10 bases. The CDR3 DNA reads TGTGCCAGCAGTGTACTTAGGGAGAACACTGAAGCTTTCTTT. Translated, it gives CASSVLRENTEAFF.